Below, 7 T cell receptor beta chains from the same sample are listed, as sequenced in a study of cytomegalovirus exposure and HLA in healthy donors. A multiplex PCR was run with 60 Vbeta primers and 13 Jbeta primers. Sequencing used immunoSEQ multiplex PCR; TCRdb keeps in-frame clones, though not all of them. Of about 140,000 clones in the sample, 8.5% to 10% were seen once. The specimen sequenced was PBMCs. The receptors derive from a man over 45 in good health and CMV-seronegative.

The V and J genes are TRBV11-2 and TRBJ2-2; 7 bases agree with TRBD1. The trim removed 4 bases at V and 3 bases at J, leaving 8 bases unmatched. The CDR3 runs to 16 residues. The germline V gene has CDR1 SGHAT and CDR2 FQNNGV. The CDR3 is CASSSLTGAHTGELFF. CDR3 bases: TGTGCCAGCAGCTCCCTCACAGGGGCGCACACCGGGGAGCTGTTTTTT.

The chain links TRBV30 to TRBJ1-1; D is possibly TRBD1 (6 bases). Germline loops: CDR1 GTSNPN, CDR2 SVGIG (reference sequence). The CDR3 consists of 14 residues. Trimming removed 2 bases from V and 3 bases from J, with 13 bases in between. The CDR3 coding sequence is TGTGCCTGGAGTAAGGGGGTATCGGACACTGAAGCTTTCTTT. Translation gives CAWSKGVSDTEAFF.

The sample holds a few counts of this clone. In the same sample, other DNA sequences code for this CDR3. The CDR3 sequence: CASSESGLDSYEQYF. The CDR3 DNA follows: TGCGCCAGCAGTGAGTCGGGACTCGACTCCTACGAGCAGTACTTC. The J gene is TRBJ2-7, the V gene TRBV10-2; D is perhaps TRBD2 (6 bases). Germline CDR1 is WSHSY and CDR2 is SAAADI. This CDR3 has 15 amino acids. V was trimmed by 0 bases and J by 0 bases, leaving 9 bases between them.

This clone was recorded a few times. V usage is TRBV7-7 and J usage is TRBJ2-5; 15 bases are shared with TRBD2. Germline V CDR1 and CDR2: SSHAT, FNYEAQ (reference sequence). V gave up 5 bases and J gave up 6 bases; unmatched junction bases: 7. The CDR3 runs to 16 residues. CDR3 DNA sequence: TGTGCCAGCAGCCCATCGGGACTAGCGGGAGGTCAGACCCAGTACTTC. Translating gives CASSPSGLAGGQTQYF.

The chain links TRBV10-3 to TRBJ2-7, with a tentative D call TRBD1 (5 bases). Trimming left V 4 bases short and J 9 bases short, with 25 bases between. This CDR3 has 16 amino acids. Germline CDR1 and CDR2: ENHRY and SYGVKD. CDR3 nucleotide sequence: TGTGCCATCAGTGGCGGACATCGGGTATCCTACGAGTCGCAGTACTTC. As protein: CAISGGHRVSYESQYF.

This clone turned up a few times. The chain joins TRBV7-2 to TRBJ2-7, with 10 bases that match TRBD1. V gave up 2 bases and J gave up 4 bases; unmatched junction bases: 2. Looked up from germline, CDR1 is SGHTA and CDR2 is FQGNSA. CDR3 length equals 14 residues. DNA of the CDR3: TGTGCCAGCAGCTTACGGGGACAGGGGTACGAGCAGTACTTC. Translating gives CASSLRGQGYEQYF.

This clone showed up just a few times. V usage is TRBV4-2 and J usage is TRBJ2-3; TRBD1 matches at 12 bases. CDR1 and CDR2 from the germline V gene are LGHNA and YNFKEQ. Trimming removed 0 bases from V and 3 bases from J; junction bases left unmatched: 4. CDR3 length: 17 residues. CDR3 loop: CASSQDPGQGATDTQYF. DNA of the CDR3: TGTGCCAGCAGCCAAGATCCGGGACAGGGGGCGACAGATACGCAGTATTTT.